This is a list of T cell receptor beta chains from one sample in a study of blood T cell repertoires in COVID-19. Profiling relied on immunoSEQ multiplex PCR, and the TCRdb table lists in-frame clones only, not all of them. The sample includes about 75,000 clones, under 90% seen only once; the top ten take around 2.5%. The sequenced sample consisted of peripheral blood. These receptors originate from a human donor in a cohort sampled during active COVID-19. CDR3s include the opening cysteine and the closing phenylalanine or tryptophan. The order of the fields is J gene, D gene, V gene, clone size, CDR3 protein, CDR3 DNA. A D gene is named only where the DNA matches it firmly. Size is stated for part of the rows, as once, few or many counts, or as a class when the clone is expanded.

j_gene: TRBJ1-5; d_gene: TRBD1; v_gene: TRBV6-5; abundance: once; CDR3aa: CASSYRQGGQPQHF; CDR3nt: TGTGCCAGCAGTTACCGACAGGGGGGACAGCCCCAGCATTTT
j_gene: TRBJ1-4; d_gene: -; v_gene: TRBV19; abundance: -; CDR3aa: CATRDPGPNEKLFF; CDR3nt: TGTGCCACCAGGGATCCGGGTCCAAATGAAAAACTGTTTTTT
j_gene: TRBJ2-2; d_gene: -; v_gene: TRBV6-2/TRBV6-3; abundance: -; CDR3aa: CASSLWSEAGELFF; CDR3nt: TGTGCCAGCAGTTTGTGGTCCGAGGCCGGGGAGCTGTTTTTT
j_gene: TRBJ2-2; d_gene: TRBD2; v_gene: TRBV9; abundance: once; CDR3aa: CASSVVAGGAGELFF; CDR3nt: TGTGCCAGCAGCGTAGTAGCGGGAGGAGCCGGGGAGCTGTTTTTT
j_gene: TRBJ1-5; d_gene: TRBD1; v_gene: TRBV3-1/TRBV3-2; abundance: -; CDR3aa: CASSQLTEGANSNQPQHF; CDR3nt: TGTGCCAGCAGCCAATTAACGGAGGGGGCGAATAGCAATCAGCCCCAGCATTTT
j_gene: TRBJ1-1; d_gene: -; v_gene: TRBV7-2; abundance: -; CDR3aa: CASSSIDRANTEAFF; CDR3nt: TGTGCCAGCAGCTCGATTGACAGAGCGAACACTGAAGCTTTCTTT
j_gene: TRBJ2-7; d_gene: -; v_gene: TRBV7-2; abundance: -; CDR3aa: CASSLAEGPYEQYF; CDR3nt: TGTGCCAGCAGCTTAGCGGAGGGACCCTACGAGCAGTACTTC
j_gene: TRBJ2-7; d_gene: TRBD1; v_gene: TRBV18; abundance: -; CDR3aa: CASSPGQGSYEQYF; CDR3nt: TGTGCCAGCTCACCGGGACAGGGTTCCTACGAGCAGTACTTC
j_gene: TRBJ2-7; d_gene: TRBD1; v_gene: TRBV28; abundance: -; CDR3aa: CASSPRTGSYEQYF; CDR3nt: TGTGCCAGCAGTCCTCGGACAGGGAGCTACGAGCAGTACTTC
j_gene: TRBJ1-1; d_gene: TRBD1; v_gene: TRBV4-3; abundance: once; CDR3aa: CASSPTGTTEAFF; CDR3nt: TGCGCCAGCAGCCCGACAGGGACCACTGAAGCTTTCTTT
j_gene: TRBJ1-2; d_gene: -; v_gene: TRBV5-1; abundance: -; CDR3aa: CASSRDTYGYTF; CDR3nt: TGCGCCAGCAGCAGGGACACCTATGGCTACACCTTC
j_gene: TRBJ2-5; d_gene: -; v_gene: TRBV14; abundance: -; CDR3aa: CASSPPGETQYF; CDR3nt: TGTGCCAGCAGCCCTCCAGGGGAGACCCAGTACTTC
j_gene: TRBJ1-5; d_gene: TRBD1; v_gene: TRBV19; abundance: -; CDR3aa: CASSIGQTGISNQPQHF; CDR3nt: TGTGCCAGTAGTATAGGGCAGACAGGGATCAGCAATCAGCCCCAGCATTTT
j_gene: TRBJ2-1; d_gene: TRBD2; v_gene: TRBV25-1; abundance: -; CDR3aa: CASSEFSSGSNEQFF; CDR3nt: TGTGCCAGCAGTGAATTTTCTAGCGGGAGTAATGAGCAGTTCTTC
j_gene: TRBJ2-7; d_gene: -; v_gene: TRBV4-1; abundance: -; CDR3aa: CASSLTPQGLAAEQYF; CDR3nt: TGCGCCAGCAGCCTAACACCACAGGGTTTGGCGGCCGAGCAGTACTTC
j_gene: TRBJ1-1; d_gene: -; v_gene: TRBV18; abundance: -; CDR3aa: CASSQGQNTEAFF; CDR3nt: TGTGCCAGCTCCCAGGGACAGAACACTGAAGCTTTCTTT
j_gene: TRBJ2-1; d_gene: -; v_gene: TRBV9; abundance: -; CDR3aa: CASSPLGLYNEQFF; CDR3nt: TGTGCCAGCAGCCCCCTAGGACTTTACAATGAGCAGTTCTTC
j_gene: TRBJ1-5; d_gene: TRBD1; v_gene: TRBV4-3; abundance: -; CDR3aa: CASSQSGTGNQPQHF; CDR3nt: TGCGCCAGCAGCCAATCCGGGACAGGGAATCAGCCCCAGCATTTT
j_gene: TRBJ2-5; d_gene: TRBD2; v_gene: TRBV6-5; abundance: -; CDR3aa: CASRDSGRETQYF; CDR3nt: TGTGCCAGCAGAGATAGCGGGCGAGAGACCCAGTACTTC
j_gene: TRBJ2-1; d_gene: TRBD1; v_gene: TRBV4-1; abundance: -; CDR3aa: CASGESPAGQGYNEQFF; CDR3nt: TGCGCCAGCGGGGAGTCCCCGGCGGGACAGGGCTACAATGAGCAGTTCTTC
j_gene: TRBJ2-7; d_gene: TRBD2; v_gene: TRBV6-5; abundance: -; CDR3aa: CASKRSGRAYEQYF; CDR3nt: TGTGCCAGCAAAAGAAGCGGGAGGGCCTACGAGCAGTACTTC
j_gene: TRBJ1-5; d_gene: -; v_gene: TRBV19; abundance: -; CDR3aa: CASSPPGHTGRPQHF; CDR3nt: TGTGCCAGTAGTCCCCCCGGACACACAGGTCGGCCCCAGCATTTT